The source of this TCR beta chain is a study of T-cell reconstitution after alpha-beta-depleted transplantation in children. General study results and limits: Expanded graft clones, several hundred of them, were reportedly the source of alpha-beta T cells about two months after transplant. Some patients showed high day-60 TCRbeta diversity, which derived from surviving recipient T cells and thymic progenitors. The main origin of T-cell counts and diversity one year after transplant was newly produced T cells.

This clonotype was seen at least ten times. Its antigen is as yet unknown. The CDR3 has 13 residues. V was clipped by 7 bases and J by 1 base; unmatched bases: 4. Germline values: CDR1 SQVTM, CDR2 ANQGSEA. Unique molecular identifiers were built into the TCRbeta library. TCRdb re-called the PCR reads through MiXCR, storing one row per CDR3 protein. The table lists more than 500,000 distinct CDR3 sequences, about an eighth of them singletons. The material was PBMCs, mostly from graft donor cells, obtained 180 days after TCRalphabeta/CD19-depleted stem cell transplant. The TCR sequence derives from a female patient aged 2-15 years who had a stem cell transplant for aplastic anemia, so the T cells may come from the graft donor. This chain connects TRBV29-1 to TRBJ1-1; 9 bases map to TRBD1. CDR3 DNA sequence: TGCAGCGGTGGGGACAGGGAGAACACTGAAGCTTTCTTT. Encoded protein: CSGGDRENTEAFF.